This T cell receptor beta chain was captured in a study of T cell responses to AZD1222 COVID-19 vaccine. Findings and limits, study-wide: White British ancestry dominated among donors, who included more females, and clonal diversity was possibly underestimated.

Unmatched junction bases numbered 7, after V lost 5 bases and J lost 0 bases. Germline lookup yields CDR1 MNHEY and CDR2 SMNVEV (reference sequence). This CDR3 has 17 amino acids. As concerns this clone: Antigen unknown.

TCRdb's table, derived via immunoSEQ multiplex PCR, lists solely in-frame clones and lacks some. The table includes 120,000 or so clones, 88% detected once. The specimen was peripheral blood, collected on day 0 of AZD1222 vaccination. The TCR sequence derives from an adult in good health. The gene calls are TRBV27 and TRBJ1-6; 7 nucleotides line up with TRBD1. The CDR3 sequence: CASSPRDSLSYNSPLHF. The CDR3 coding sequence is TGTGCCAGCAGTCCCCGGGACAGCCTCTCCTATAATTCACCCCTCCACTTT.